This T cell receptor (beta chain) was observed in a study of identical twins (dated by TCRdb to the mid-2010s). At the level of the whole study: TCR alpha and beta repertoires from monozygotic twins, unrelated adults of various ages and cord blood were deep-sequenced to test whether fetal clonotypes persist. To rule out contamination, replicate twin experiments were performed at different times with different library preparation protocols. Broad study findings and their caveats: Recombination models systematically underestimated out-of-frame TCR alpha sharing in monozygotic twins but agreed with sharing between unrelated individuals. The excess sharing between twins in beta out-of-frame sequences was weaker because fewer shared sequences reduced the signal-to-noise ratio. Compared with coincidental sharing between unrelated individuals, out-of-frame TCR alpha sequences shared between twins showed an excess of sequences with low generation probability. Because the same donors could not be followed over many years, the conclusions relied on cross-sectional statistical analysis. Abundant cord blood beta clonotypes carried fewer insertions; young adult naive repertoires showed a weaker similar trend, while memory repertoires showed none. Invariant T cells such as MAIT and iNKT could partly confound zero-insertion analyses, although diverse VJ usage argued against such confounding for most clonotypes.

The library was obtained by 5' RACE. Sequencing instrument: Illumina HiSeq 2000. A universal primer binding site was introduced by template switching, and a unique molecular identifier was present in the final cDNA, enabling accurate counting of TCR cDNA molecules. Specific primers in the conserved constant-segment region were used to synthesize first-strand cDNA for the TCR alpha and beta chains. To control for contamination, every cDNA library was double barcoded, receiving both a SMART-Mk sample barcode and Illumina barcodes. TruSeq adapter sequences and Illumina sample barcodes were added in two successive PCR steps. Sequencing of the TCR alpha and beta cDNA libraries was done on the Illumina HiSeq platform using custom primers. In the source study's methods: Unique molecular identifiers were extracted from raw reads with MiGEC, and CDR3 positions were determined with MiXCR. For each individual, recombination models were inferred using an EM algorithm with the repgenHMM and IGoR tools. The tcR package in R was used for shared clonotype analysis, with sharing normalized by the product of cloneset sizes. To study raw recombination without the effects of thymic and clonal selection, out-of-frame nonproductive sequences were analyzed. The public sequencing data were trimmed at Q25 with fastp and processed into clonotypes with MiXCR by TCRdb, which kept only in-frame beta chains. Under each unique CDR3 protein, matching rows form one entry showing the most common genes and DNA. The V and J calls, along with clone size, are taken from TCRdb and not from the paper's own processing. In this sample the table shows 500,000 or so distinct CDR3 sequences, 13% to 15% of which occur a single time. More than 0.8% of the sample comes from the top ten.

Only healthy Caucasian donors were included. The twin cohort comprised three pairs of female monozygotic twins, all aged roughly 18 to 29 years. Positive isolation kits from Invitrogen were used to isolate the CD4+ and CD8+ T cell populations. The CDR3 numbers 13 residues from cysteine through phenylalanine. Just CDR3 DNA is preserved here, 39 bases in frame from base 1. CDR1 and CDR2 (SGHVS, FNYEAQ) derive from the germline V gene. V is shortened by 3 bases, J by 8 bases, and the region joining them spans 11 bases. This clonotype was observed a few times. The antigen it recognizes is unknown. No base quality values were provided; no much bigger clone lies one nucleotide off. These data also formed part of another study, on yellow fever vaccine responses in identical twins. Per the second study: According to the authors, the vaccine-induced T cell response in identical twins seemed to be partly convergent and partly specific to each individual. In the study, vaccine-responding T cell clones were precisely tracked in identical twins.

Sequenced sample: CD4+ T cells sorted from blood. Recombination linked TRBV7-6 to TRBJ2-1; the D gene remains uncertain. This clonotype was obtained from a woman between 18 and 29 years old in good health. The DNA is as follows: TGTGCCAGCAGCTTCCTACTCGCATATGAGCAGTTCTTC. This encodes CASSFLLAYEQFF. Reference TRBV7-6 and TRBJ2-1 genes cover what lies past the CDR3, so the full variable domain is GAGVSQSPRYKVTKRGQDVALRCDPISGHVSLYWYRQALGQGPEFLTYFNYEAQQDKSGLPNDRFSAERPEGSISTLTIQRTEQRDSAMYRCASSFLLAYEQFFGPGTRLTVL.